In this sample, the clone carrying this T cell receptor beta chain turned up a few times. The antigen remains unidentified. The CDR3 loop spans 11 amino acids. Germline CDR1 is SNHLY and CDR2 is FYNNEI. Trimming removed 4 bases from V and 4 bases from J, with 5 bases in between. Random hexamers were used to reverse transcribe an amount of about 0.45 to 1 ug RNA. A single record per CDR3 protein comes from TCRdb applying MiXCR to the immunoSEQ multiplex PCR reads. The sample holds under 200,000 distinct CDR3 sequences; around 94% are singletons and the top ten take around 0.15%. This sample is drawn from a study of CD8 T cells in Susac syndrome. The study's findings and limits: The study's TCR sequencing and HLA analysis covered a relatively small number of individuals, and the study acknowledged this.

The gene calls are TRBV2 and TRBJ2-7; possible D gene TRBD2, 5 bases. The source material was CD4+ T cells from PBMCs. The sequence was obtained from a human donor in good health. The DNA for the CDR3 is TGTGCCAGCAGTGGCGGGTACGAGCAGTACTTC. Protein sequence: CASSGGYEQYF.